Presented here are 6 T cell receptor beta chains from one specimen sequenced in a study of tumor and adjacent non-tumor tissue in lung cancer. TCRbeta libraries were built with three rounds of nested PCR, modified from ARM-PCR. TCRdb analysed the multiplex PCR reads with MiXCR anew, one entry per CDR3 protein. The repertoire holds 65,000 to 90,000 distinct CDR3 sequences, 65% to 90% seen once, with about an eighth in the top ten. The template was RNA from unsorted bulk tissue. The sequenced sample consisted of lung tumor tissue. These receptors were taken from a woman in her fifties or sixties with non-small cell lung cancer.

As to this clonotype: Relative to the germline gene, one junction end is altered; a read error may explain this. The genes are TRBV10-3 and TRBJ1-2; D uncertain. CDR1 ENHRY and CDR2 SYGVKD come from the germline V gene. The CDR3 length is 13 residues. CDR3 loop: CAANQRRNYGYTF. CDR3 DNA: TGTGCCGCCAATCAGCGCCGAAACTATGGCTACACTTTC.

About this clonotype itself: This sequence may be a read error, since a much larger clone differs from it by one base. This chain uses TRBV30 with TRBJ1-5, with D possibly being TRBD1 (5 bases). This CDR3 spans 13 amino acids. The V and J ends lost 6 bases and 10 bases respectively, with 19 bases between them. Germline lookup yields CDR1 GTSNPN and CDR2 SVGIG (reference sequence). Here the CDR3 DNA reads TGTGCCTGCGGGACCTCCGCCGGTCATCCCCAGCATTTT. Translated, it gives CACGTSAGHPQHF.

Note on this clonotype: The junction shows a germline mismatch at one end, possibly a read error. This chain joins TRBV7-9 and TRBJ2-7; weak D call: TRBD1 (5 bases). The CDR3 is 11 residues long. CDR1 and CDR2 (germline): SEHNR, FQNEAQ (reference sequence). CDR3 bases: TGTGCCAGCACCAAGGGGTACGAGCAGTATTTC. Residues: CASTKGYEQYF.

A word on this clonotype: Sequence at one end of the junction differs from germline and may be a read error. CDR3 in DNA: TGTGCCAGCAGATCCCCGTATGGCGGGAGCGGCTACAATGAGAAGTTCTTC. Translation gives CASRSPYGGSGYNEKFF. This chain joins TRBV6-2 or TRBV6-3 and TRBJ2-1; 7 bases match TRBD2. There are 17 residues in the CDR3. Germline-derived CDR1 and CDR2 are MNHEY and SVGEGT.

This clonotype was picked up many times. This chain joins TRBV6-1 and TRBJ2-7; TRBD1 might be the D (6 bases). CDR1 and CDR2 from the germline V gene are MNHNS and SASEGT. CDR3 size: 13 residues. Trimming pared 2 bases from V and 5 bases from J, leaving 10 bases between. The CDR3 region has the DNA TGTGCCAGCAGTGAAACAGGGATCCACGAGCAGTACTTC. It translates to CASSETGIHEQYF.

Remarks on this clonotype: The junction shows a germline mismatch at one end, possibly a read error. The chain links TRBV6-5 to TRBJ2-1; 8 bases line up with TRBD1. The CDR3 totals 16 residues. The germline V gene encodes CDR1 MNHEY and CDR2 SVGAGI. This CDR3 is CASRYSSGQGYNEQFF. The CDR3 coding sequence is TGTGCCAGCAGATACTCTTCCGGACAGGGTTACAATGAGCAGTTCTTC.